Shown below are 16 T cell receptor beta chains from a single sample sequenced in a study of shared T cell receptors in the human thymus. The repertoire was sequenced with immunoSEQ multiplex PCR; TCRdb's copy has only in-frame clones and lacks some. The sample includes hundreds of thousands of clones, roughly 94% seen only once; the top ten take approximately 0.02%. The specimen was thymocytes. The source is a human donor.

V gene TRBV19 combines with J gene TRBJ2-3; the D is unclear. Trimming cost V 4 bases and J 8 bases, with 7 bases left between them. The CDR3 runs 11 residues. CDR1 and CDR2 (germline): LNHDA, SQIVND (reference sequence). The CDR3 bases are TGTGCCAGTAGTAGATGGGGTACGCAGTATTTT. Amino acid sequence: CASSRWGTQYF.

Of note for this clone: Other DNA sequences in the sample encode the same CDR3. This chain joins TRBV28 and TRBJ2-7; no clear D gene. This CDR3 comprises 13 residues. V was pared by 3 bases and J by 1 base, with 7 bases between. Germline V gives CDR1 MDHEN, CDR2 SYDVKM. In DNA form, the CDR3 reads TGTGCCAGCAGTTTGACACTGTCCTACGAGCAGTACTTC. Its translation is CASSLTLSYEQYF.

The chain combines TRBV11-3 with TRBJ2-1; D might be TRBD1 or TRBD2, each matching 5 bases. The CDR3 is made up of 14 amino acids. V was clipped by 1 base and J by 4 bases, with 8 bases between them. Germline CDR1 SGHNT, CDR2 YENEEA. CDR3 DNA: TGTGCCAGCAGCTTAGGGGACGTTTACAATGAGCAGTTCTTC. As protein: CASSLGDVYNEQFF.

The gene calls are TRBV28 and TRBJ2-1; possibly TRBD2 for D (5 bases). Between the trimmed V and J ends, which lost 3 bases and 9 bases, there was a span of 15 bases. CDR3 size: 14 residues. The germline CDR1 and CDR2 sequences are MDHEN and SYDVKM. The CDR3 is CASSFLAPLGEQFF. In DNA, the CDR3 is TGTGCCAGCAGTTTTTTAGCGCCCTTGGGTGAGCAGTTCTTC. Combining the CDR3 with reference TRBV28 and TRBJ2-1 gives the whole variable domain DVKVTQSSRYLVKRTGEKVFLECVQDMDHENMFWYRQDPGLGLRLIYFSYDVKMKEKGDIPEGYSVSREKKERFSLILESASTNQTSMYLCASSFLAPLGEQFFGPGTRLTVL.

The chain is built from TRBV6-5 and TRBJ2-1; 8 bases match TRBD1. CDR3 length: 14 residues. The germline V gene has CDR1 MNHEY and CDR2 SVGAGI. The J segment lost 10 bases and the V segment lost 4 bases, leaving 9 bases of the junction unmatched. The CDR3 DNA reads TGTGCCAGCAGTTGCCCGGACAGGGTGGACGAGCAGTTCTTC. Translation: CASSCPDRVDEQFF.

The chain is built from TRBV6-6 and TRBJ2-7; D may match TRBD1 or TRBD2 (5 bases each). Germline V gene sequence: CDR1 MNHNY, CDR2 SVGAGI (reference sequence). The CDR3 totals 14 residues. Trimming took off 4 bases at V and 2 bases at J, with 12 bases between the two ends. The CDR3 region has the DNA TGTGCCAGCAGTTCCCCAGGGAGACCCTACGAGCAGTACTTC. Translating it yields CASSSPGRPYEQYF.

The V gene is TRBV5-5, the J gene TRBJ2-7, with D perhaps being TRBD1 or TRBD2 (5 bases each). The V end was cut by 3 bases, the J end by 1 base, with 17 bases between. Germline V gene data show CDR1 as SGHKS and CDR2 as YYEKEE (reference sequence). The CDR3 consists of 16 residues. The CDR3 loop is CASSSEEGSWSYEQYF. The CDR3 bases are TGTGCCAGCAGCTCGGAAGAGGGGTCCTGGTCCTACGAGCAGTACTTC.

The rearrangement joins TRBV21-1 to TRBJ2-7. TRBV21-1 is a pseudogene. The CDR3 sequence is 14 residues long. This CDR3 reads CASSLDRPVVEQYF. CDR3 coding DNA: TGTGCCAGCAGCCTGGACCGTCCGGTTGTCGAGCAGTACTTC.

V usage is TRBV27 and J usage is TRBJ1-2; 9 bases line up with TRBD1. V shed 5 bases and J 3 bases; nucleotides not matched to a gene: 13. Per germline, CDR1 MNHEY and CDR2 SMNVEV (reference sequence). This CDR3 has 17 amino acids. In DNA, the CDR3 is TGTGCCAGCAGTACCTACGGGACAGGGAAGCACCACTATGGCTACACCTTC. It codes for CASSTYGTGKHHYGYTF.

The chain joins TRBV7-2 to TRBJ1-3; D uncertain. CDR3 length equals 14 residues. The germline CDR1 and CDR2 sequences are SGHTA and FQGNSA. V was pared by 3 bases and J by 2 bases, with 8 bases between. CDR3 region: CASSFPSPGNTIYF. CDR3 in DNA: TGTGCCAGCAGCTTTCCCAGCCCTGGAAACACCATATATTTT.

CDR3 amino acids: CASSLSSEGTGELFF. CDR3 nucleotides: TGTGCCAGTAGTCTCTCTAGCGAAGGAACCGGGGAGCTGTTTTTT. This rearrangement joins TRBV19 to TRBJ2-2, with a tentative D call TRBD2 (6 bases). The CDR3 runs 15 residues. Trimming pared 5 bases from V and 5 bases from J, leaving 15 bases between. The germline V gene has CDR1 LNHDA and CDR2 SQIVND (reference sequence).

The V call is TRBV28, the J call TRBJ2-3, with D unresolved. Between the trimmed V and J ends, which lost 6 bases and 7 bases, there was a span of 5 bases. The CDR3 is 10 amino acids. CDR1 and CDR2 from the germline V gene are MDHEN and SYDVKM. CDR3 sequence: CASRQNTQYF. The CDR3 DNA reads TGTGCCAGCAGACAAAATACGCAGTATTTT.

The count of this clone is one. The CDR3, as DNA: TGTGCCAGCAGTTCAGGGGGCGTCTCCTACGAGCAGTACTTC. This codes for CASSSGGVSYEQYF. This chain connects TRBV6-5 to TRBJ2-7; 8 nucleotides line up with TRBD1. Germline V CDR1 and CDR2: MNHEY, SVGAGI. Germline trimming cut 4 bases from V and 0 bases from J; bases unmatched to any gene: 2. The CDR3 contains 14 residues.

The V gene is TRBV18, the J gene TRBJ1-1; D uncertain. With 1 base removed from V and 6 bases from J, the gap between germline ends came to 3 bases. The CDR3 is 11 residues long. Germline V gives CDR1 KGHSH, CDR2 LQKENI. The CDR3 coding sequence is TGTGCCAGCTCACCACGGGCTGAAGCTTTCTTT. This encodes CASSPRAEAFF.

The chain employs TRBV27 and TRBJ1-2; TRBD1 might be the D (5 bases). Deletions cut 5 bases from V and 4 bases from J, with 11 bases between. CDR1 is MNHEY and CDR2 is SMNVEV in the germline V gene (reference sequence). The CDR3 length is 13 residues. This CDR3 is CASSRDVGYGYTF. The CDR3 bases are TGTGCCAGCAGTCGGGACGTAGGCTATGGCTACACCTTC.

This clone appeared once. The chain employs TRBV29-1 and TRBJ2-3; D uncertain. Germline-derived CDR1 and CDR2 are SQVTM and ANQGSEA. Trimming removed 1 base from V and 2 bases from J, with 7 bases in between. The CDR3 extends over 13 amino acids. The DNA for the CDR3 is TGCAGCGTTGAAGTTCCGGTCACAGATACGCAGTATTTT. Translation: CSVEVPVTDTQYF.